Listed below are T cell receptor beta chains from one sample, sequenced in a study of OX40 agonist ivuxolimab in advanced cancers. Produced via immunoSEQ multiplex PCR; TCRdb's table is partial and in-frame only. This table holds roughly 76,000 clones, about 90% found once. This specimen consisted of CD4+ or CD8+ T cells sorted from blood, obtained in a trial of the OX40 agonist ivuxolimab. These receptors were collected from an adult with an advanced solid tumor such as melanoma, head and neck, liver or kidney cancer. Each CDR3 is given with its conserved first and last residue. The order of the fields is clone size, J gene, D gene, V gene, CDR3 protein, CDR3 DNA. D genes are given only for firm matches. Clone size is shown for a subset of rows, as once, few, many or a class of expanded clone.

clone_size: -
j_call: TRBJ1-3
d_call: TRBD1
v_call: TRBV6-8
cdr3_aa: CASSYAGGSGNTIYF
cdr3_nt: TGTGCCAGCAGTTACGCAGGGGGCTCTGGAAACACCATATATTTT

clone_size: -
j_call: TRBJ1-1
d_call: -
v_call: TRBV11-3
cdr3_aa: CASSFSSAGTEAFF
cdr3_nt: TGTGCCAGCAGCTTCTCCAGCGCGGGCACTGAAGCTTTCTTT

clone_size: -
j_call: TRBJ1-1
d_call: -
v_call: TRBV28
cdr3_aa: CASSSHSTVNTEAFF
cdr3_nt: TGTGCCAGCAGTTCCCACTCGACCGTGAACACTGAAGCTTTCTTT

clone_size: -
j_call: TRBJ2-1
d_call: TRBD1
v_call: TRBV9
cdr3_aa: CASSPQGGAGYNEQFF
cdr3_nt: TGTGCCAGCAGCCCACAGGGGGGAGCCGGCTACAATGAGCAGTTCTTC

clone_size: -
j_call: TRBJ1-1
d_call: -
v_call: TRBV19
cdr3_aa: CASRPRGTANTEAFF
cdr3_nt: TGTGCCAGTAGGCCGCGGGGGACCGCGAACACTGAAGCTTTCTTT

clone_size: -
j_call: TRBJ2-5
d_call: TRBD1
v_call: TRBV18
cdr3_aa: CASSPRAGGQETQYF
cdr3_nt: TGTGCCAGCTCACCACGGGCAGGGGGCCAAGAGACCCAGTACTTC

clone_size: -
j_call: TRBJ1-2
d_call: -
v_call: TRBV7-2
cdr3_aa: CASSLRQRFNYGYTF
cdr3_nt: TGTGCCAGCAGCTTAAGACAGAGATTTAACTATGGCTACACCTTC

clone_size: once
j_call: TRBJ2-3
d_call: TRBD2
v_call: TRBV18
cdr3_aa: CASSPTYGGSQVDTQYF
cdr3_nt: TGTGCCAGCTCACCTACCTACGGCGGGAGTCAGGTGGATACGCAGTATTTT

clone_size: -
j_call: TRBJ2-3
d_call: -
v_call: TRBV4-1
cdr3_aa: CASSERSTDTQYF
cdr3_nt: TGCGCCAGCAGCGAACGGAGCACAGATACGCAGTATTTT

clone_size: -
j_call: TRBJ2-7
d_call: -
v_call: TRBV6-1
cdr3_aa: CASSPGQSSDEQYF
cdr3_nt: TGTGCCAGCAGCCCCGGACAATCGAGCGACGAGCAGTACTTC

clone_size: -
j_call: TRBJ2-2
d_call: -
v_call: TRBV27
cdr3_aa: CASSPSRQAITGELFF
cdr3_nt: TGTGCCAGCTCCCCGTCACGCCAGGCGATCACCGGGGAGCTGTTTTTT

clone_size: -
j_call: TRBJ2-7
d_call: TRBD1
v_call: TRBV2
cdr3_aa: CASSVTGGDSFWYF
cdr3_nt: TGTGCCAGCAGTGTGACAGGGGGCGATTCGTTTTGGTACTTC

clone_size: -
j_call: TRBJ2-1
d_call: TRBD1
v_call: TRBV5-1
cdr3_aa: CASSPGTEYNEQFF
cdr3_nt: TGCGCCAGCAGCCCCGGGACAGAGTACAATGAGCAGTTCTTC

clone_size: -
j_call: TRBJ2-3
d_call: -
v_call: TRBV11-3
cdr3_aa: CASSLIQSSTDTQYF
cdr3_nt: TGTGCCAGCAGCTTAATCCAGAGTAGCACAGATACGCAGTATTTT

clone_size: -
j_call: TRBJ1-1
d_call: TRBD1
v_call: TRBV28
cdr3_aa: CASSPNRGANTEAFF
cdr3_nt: TGTGCCAGCAGTCCAAACAGGGGAGCGAACACTGAAGCTTTCTTT

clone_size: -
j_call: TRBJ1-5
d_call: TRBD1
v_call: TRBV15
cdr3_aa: CATSRVQGGLVDQPQHF
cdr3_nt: TGTGCCACCAGCAGAGTTCAGGGGGGGCTCGTGGATCAGCCCCAGCATTTT